This record looks at one TCR beta chain sequence and its context. Its specificity is unknown. Looked up from germline, CDR1 is LNHNV and CDR2 is YYDKDF (reference sequence). The CDR3 runs to 16 residues. Together with a sample-barcoded 5' primer, a J-beta primer mix was included in a second PCR lasting about 6 to 12 cycles. Through a template-switch adaptor with 12 random nucleotides, each cDNA molecule received a tag. Every sample produced at least 2.5 million CDR3-containing paired-end reads. One entry per CDR3 protein results from TCRdb running MiXCR on the 5' RACE reads. The sample records around 1,500,000 distinct CDR3 sequences, around 42% being singletons. The data derive from a study of blood T cells in healthy people across ages. Study outcomes and limitations: The study found more naive CD4+ cells and higher diversity in long-lived than aged donors. Researchers judged that diversity estimates from one million T cells fell short of true values.

V gene TRBV15 combines with J gene TRBJ2-4, with D possibly being TRBD1 (5 bases). Judging by the DNA end, TRBJ2-7 fits better; the J call may be wrong. The source of this sequence is a woman between 18 and 29 years old in good health. The sequenced sample was blood. As DNA, the CDR3 is TGTGCCACCAGACCAGAGGTATGGGGCAGTCCCTACGAGCAGTACTTC. The encoded protein is CATRPEVWGSPYEQYF.